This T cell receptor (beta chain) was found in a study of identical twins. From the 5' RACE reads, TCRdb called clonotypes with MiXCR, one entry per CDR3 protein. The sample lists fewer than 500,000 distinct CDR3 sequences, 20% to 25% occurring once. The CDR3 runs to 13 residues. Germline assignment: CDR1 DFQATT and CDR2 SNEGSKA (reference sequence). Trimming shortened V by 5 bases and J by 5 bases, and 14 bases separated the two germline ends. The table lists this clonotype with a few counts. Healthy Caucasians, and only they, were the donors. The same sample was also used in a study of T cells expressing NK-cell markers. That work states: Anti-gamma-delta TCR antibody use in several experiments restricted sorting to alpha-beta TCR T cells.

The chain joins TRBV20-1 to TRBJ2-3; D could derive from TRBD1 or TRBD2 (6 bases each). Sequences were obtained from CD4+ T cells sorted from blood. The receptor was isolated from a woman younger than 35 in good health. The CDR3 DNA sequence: TGCAGTGCTCACTCGGGGGCCAAAGATACGCAGTATTTT. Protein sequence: CSAHSGAKDTQYF.